This T cell receptor beta chain was observed in a study of graft-versus-host responses after intestinal transplantation. With respect to this clone: At one end the junction does not follow the germline gene, possibly because of a read error.

Produced via immunoSEQ multiplex PCR; TCRdb's table is partial and in-frame only. The sample carries 10,000 or so clones, less than 35% recorded once. Germline V gives CDR1 SQVTM, CDR2 ANQGSEA. There are 15 residues in the CDR3. The sequenced sample was alloreactive CD4+ T cells from a mixed lymphocyte reaction culture, obtained before intestinal transplant. The subset was: CFSE-low proliferating T cells sorted from roughly 6-day pre-transplant mixed lymphocyte reaction (GvH or HvG direction). The receptor was isolated from a human patient who received an intestinal transplant. The chain recombines TRBV29-1 with TRBJ1-2; TRBD1 matches 7 bases. In DNA, the CDR3 is TGCGGCGTTGAAGATGGGGGGGCAGGGGGCTATGGCTACACCTTC. This translates into CGVEDGGAGGYGYTF.